This is a list of T cell receptor beta chains from one sample in a study of T cells expressing NK-cell markers. From the 5' RACE reads, TCRdb lists one entry per CDR3 protein and no DNA. The sample totals some 600,000 distinct CDR3 sequences; its top ten clones hold under 4.5%. The sequencing sample was made of blood T cells: a sorted CD56 or NKG2C T cell subset, CD4+ or CD8+ T cells, or bulk PBMC T cells (not recorded which). All receptors derive from a man between 18 and 29 years old in good health. The CDR3 runs from the conserved cysteine through the conserved F or W.

CDR3 protein: CASSQVIGEKNIQYF
J gene: TRBJ2-4
V gene: TRBV4-1

CDR3 protein: CSAREGDSITGELFF
J gene: TRBJ2-2
V gene: TRBV20-1

CDR3 protein: CSAGPGAAGALNTQYF
J gene: TRBJ2-3
V gene: TRBV20-1

CDR3 protein: CASSSSGSWYNEQFF
J gene: TRBJ2-1
V gene: TRBV7-9

CDR3 protein: CASSQSTGSNSYNEQFF
J gene: TRBJ2-1
V gene: TRBV4-2

CDR3 protein: CASSGQGGVYEQYF
J gene: TRBJ2-7
V gene: TRBV2

CDR3 protein: CASSLAQWAGVEPQHF
J gene: TRBJ1-5
V gene: TRBV12-3/TRBV12-4

CDR3 protein: CASSPPEGDLKLF
J gene: TRBJ2-1
V gene: TRBV18

CDR3 protein: CSARKGLRLAGGVANNEQFF
J gene: TRBJ2-1
V gene: TRBV20-1

CDR3 protein: CASKKTDQPQHF
J gene: TRBJ1-5
V gene: TRBV6-2/TRBV6-3

CDR3 protein: CAISRKDRNNEQFF
J gene: TRBJ2-1
V gene: TRBV10-3

CDR3 protein: CASSGTLEQFF
J gene: TRBJ2-1
V gene: TRBV19

CDR3 protein: CASTWDRITGELFF
J gene: TRBJ2-2
V gene: TRBV6-1

CDR3 protein: CASSQGTSSNNEQFF
J gene: TRBJ2-1
V gene: TRBV4-3